What follows describes a single T cell receptor beta chain. The sample holds many counts of this clonotype. Its antigen has not been determined. Base qualities are missing; no much larger clone stands one base away. Measured from the cysteine to the phenylalanine, the CDR3 is 16 residues long. Just CDR3 DNA is preserved here, 48 bases in frame from base 1. Trimmed from V: 1 base; trimmed from J: 7 bases; junction bases lacking a gene match: 6. Per the germline V gene, KGHDR is the CDR1 and SFDVKD is the CDR2. The protocol used for the library was PCR. TCRdb names Illumina HiSeq 2500 as the instrument used. TCR library preparation used molecular barcoding, with unique molecular identifiers applied to normalize quantification of the TCRbeta repertoire. TCRdb ran its own pipeline on the public reads, namely fastp trimming at Q25 and MiXCR clone calling, and kept in-frame beta chains. Rows with one shared CDR3 protein collapse into an entry with the most common genes and DNA. The table for this sample lists roughly 76,000 distinct CDR3 sequences; approximately 10% of them were counted only once. Jointly, the top ten make up about 12% of the sample.

This sample is drawn from a study of T-cell reconstitution after alpha-beta-depleted transplantation in children (dated by TCRdb to 2016 to 2017). For the wider study: T-cell immune reconstitution after TCRalphabeta/CD19-depleted allogeneic hematopoietic cell transplantation in children was quantitatively tracked in the study by means of TCR repertoire profiling. What the work shows at the level of the full study, not this receptor alone: About two months after transplant, the apparently early recovery of alphabetaT-cell counts reportedly depended on just several hundred clones that had expanded rapidly and came from non-depleted graft cells. In some patients, the high TCRbeta diversity seen at day 60 was put down to recipient T cells and intrathymic progenitors that had survived conditioning. The frequencies of hyperexpanded clones fell over the following months, and after one year, T-cell counts and TCRbeta diversity were mostly attributed to newly produced T cells.

This specimen's treatment or condition label, interpreted: allogeneic hematopoietic cell transplantation with graft depleted of TCRalphabeta T cells and CD19 B cells. TCRalphabeta/CD19-depleted allogeneic hematopoietic cell grafts were given to the transplant recipients, all of whom were children. The sample was PBMCs, taken before TCRalphabeta/CD19-depleted stem cell transplant. This sequence uses TRBV24-1 and TRBJ2-1; 10 central nucleotides agree with TRBD2. The source is a boy younger than 18 with acute myeloid leukemia, due to receive a stem cell transplant. The CDR3 is CATSDFLPSGSNEQFF. The nucleotide sequence reads as follows: TGTGCCACCAGTGATTTTCTACCTAGCGGGAGTAATGAGCAGTTCTTC.